This TCR beta chain derives from a study of tumor-infiltrating lymphocytes in primary liver carcinoma. Study context: Staging placed the tumors at T1-T3 N0M0, and they measured about 4.2 to 10 cm across.

The authors made TCR beta cDNA from 400 to 600 ng total RNA with a constant-region primer. ARM-PCR, slightly modified, supplied the TCR beta libraries through three nested multiplex PCR rounds. For approximately 11 cycles apiece, the opening two PCR rounds ran with TRBV1-TRBV30 forward primers and a C-beta reverse primer. TCRdb reprocessed the multiplex PCR reads with MiXCR, giving one entry per CDR3 protein. The table has around 210,000 distinct CDR3 sequences, roughly 61% seen once. General study points: Tumor-adjacent and tumor-blood pairs displayed less overlap than did pairs of tumor regions.

CDR1 is MGHRA, CDR2 YSYEKL, per germline. This CDR3 comprises 17 residues. With respect to this clonotype: The target antigen is unknown. A read error may account for a junction end that differs from germline.

The researchers obtained blood RNA from unsorted whole blood and also extracted germline DNA. Treatment-naive at the time, the patients had chronic HBV infection. The V gene is TRBV4-1, the J gene TRBJ2-5; 11 bases agree with TRBD2. This receptor was taken from a woman in her fifties or sixties with primary liver carcinoma and hepatitis B virus infection. Material: peripheral blood. The CDR3 DNA is TGCGCCAGCAGCCATACTAGCGGGGGAGGGTCCCAAGAGACCCAATACTTC. This translates into CASSHTSGGGSQETQYF.